Listed below are T cell receptor beta chains from one sample, sequenced in a study of T cell responses to AZD1222 COVID-19 vaccine. TCRdb's copy holds only in-frame clones and misses some; the assay was immunoSEQ multiplex PCR. The data show about 100,000 clones, with less than 90% seen just once and roughly 2% held by the top ten. This sample comprised peripheral blood, obtained on day 0 of AZD1222 vaccination. All receptors come from an adult in good health. CDR3s include the opening cysteine and the closing phenylalanine or tryptophan. The D gene is left open where the match is weak. Size values are once, few and many counts, or a class for expanded clones, and some rows have none.

clone size: once; D gene: NA; V gene: TRBV15; J gene: TRBJ2-3; CDR3 protein: CATSRGGSGFLNTQYF; CDR3 DNA: TGTGCCACCAGCAGAGGGGGGTCCGGTTTTTTGAATACGCAGTATTTT
clone size: NA; D gene: TRBD2; V gene: TRBV7-8; J gene: TRBJ2-3; CDR3 protein: CASSSRGGGGSTDTQYF; CDR3 DNA: TGTGCCAGCAGCTCCCGGGGCGGCGGGGGGAGCACAGATACGCAGTATTTT
clone size: NA; D gene: NA; V gene: TRBV7-9; J gene: TRBJ2-6; CDR3 protein: CASREGYSGANVLTF; CDR3 DNA: TGTGCCAGTAGAGAGGGCTACTCTGGGGCCAACGTCCTGACTTTC
clone size: few; D gene: NA; V gene: TRBV19; J gene: TRBJ1-2; CDR3 protein: CASRLRDGWQSYGYTF; CDR3 DNA: TGTGCCAGTAGGCTCCGGGACGGATGGCAATCCTATGGCTACACCTTC
clone size: NA; D gene: NA; V gene: TRBV10-3; J gene: TRBJ1-5; CDR3 protein: CATADFNQPQHF; CDR3 DNA: TGTGCCACCGCAGACTTCAATCAGCCCCAGCATTTT
clone size: NA; D gene: TRBD1; V gene: TRBV27; J gene: TRBJ2-1; CDR3 protein: CASSLRQGLYNEQFF; CDR3 DNA: TGTGCCAGCAGTTTACGACAGGGATTGTACAATGAGCAGTTCTTC
clone size: NA; D gene: NA; V gene: TRBV24-1; J gene: TRBJ2-2; CDR3 protein: CATSDHATWPFPGELFF; CDR3 DNA: TGTGCCACCAGTGACCACGCGACCTGGCCCTTCCCCGGGGAGCTGTTTTTT
clone size: once; D gene: NA; V gene: TRBV4-1; J gene: TRBJ2-3; CDR3 protein: CASSQGLDSDFTDTQYF; CDR3 DNA: TGCGCCAGCAGCCAAGGTCTAGATAGCGACTTCACAGATACGCAGTATTTT
clone size: NA; D gene: TRBD1; V gene: TRBV2; J gene: TRBJ1-1; CDR3 protein: CASRIGGILHVNTEAFF; CDR3 DNA: TGTGCCAGCAGAATAGGGGGCATTTTACACGTGAACACTGAAGCTTTCTTT
clone size: NA; D gene: NA; V gene: TRBV7-8; J gene: TRBJ1-2; CDR3 protein: CASSQSTAGTEFSYGYTF; CDR3 DNA: TGTGCCAGCAGCCAATCCACGGCCGGGACGGAGTTCAGCTATGGCTACACCTTC
clone size: NA; D gene: NA; V gene: TRBV3-1/TRBV3-2; J gene: TRBJ2-5; CDR3 protein: CASSQAGETQYF; CDR3 DNA: TGTGCCAGCAGCCAAGCGGGGGAGACCCAGTACTTC
clone size: NA; D gene: TRBD1; V gene: TRBV3-1/TRBV3-2; J gene: TRBJ2-4; CDR3 protein: CASSLQGAGTKNIQYF; CDR3 DNA: TGTGCCAGCAGCCTACAGGGGGCTGGGACCAAAAACATTCAGTACTTC
clone size: NA; D gene: NA; V gene: TRBV2; J gene: TRBJ1-1; CDR3 protein: CASSEQGNTEAFF; CDR3 DNA: TGTGCCAGCAGTGAACAGGGCAACACTGAAGCTTTCTTT
clone size: NA; D gene: TRBD2; V gene: TRBV9; J gene: TRBJ2-5; CDR3 protein: CASSAGLAGGIRETQYF; CDR3 DNA: TGTGCCAGCAGCGCCGGACTAGCGGGAGGGATCAGGGAGACCCAGTACTTC
clone size: NA; D gene: NA; V gene: TRBV18; J gene: TRBJ2-3; CDR3 protein: CASSPDPTDTQYF; CDR3 DNA: TGTGCCAGCTCACCGGACCCCACAGATACGCAGTATTTT
clone size: NA; D gene: TRBD2; V gene: TRBV3-1/TRBV3-2; J gene: TRBJ2-7; CDR3 protein: CASSQDPGRGRAYEQYF; CDR3 DNA: TGTGCCAGCAGCCAAGATCCCGGGCGCGGGAGGGCCTACGAGCAGTACTTC
clone size: NA; D gene: NA; V gene: TRBV7-9; J gene: TRBJ2-7; CDR3 protein: CASSGQLTYEQYF; CDR3 DNA: TGTGCCAGCAGCGGACAGCTTACCTACGAGCAGTACTTC
clone size: NA; D gene: NA; V gene: TRBV28; J gene: TRBJ2-7; CDR3 protein: CATASAGTYYEQYF; CDR3 DNA: TGTGCCACAGCGAGCGCGGGTACCTATTACGAGCAGTACTTC
clone size: NA; D gene: TRBD1; V gene: TRBV5-1; J gene: TRBJ1-1; CDR3 protein: CASSPGDRGNTEAFF; CDR3 DNA: TGCGCCAGCAGCCCAGGGGACAGGGGGAACACTGAAGCTTTCTTT
clone size: NA; D gene: NA; V gene: TRBV10-1; J gene: TRBJ1-1; CDR3 protein: CASSYRENTEAFF; CDR3 DNA: TGCGCCAGCAGTTACAGGGAGAACACTGAAGCTTTCTTT
clone size: once; D gene: NA; V gene: TRBV14; J gene: TRBJ1-1; CDR3 protein: CASSHGRMNTEAFF; CDR3 DNA: TGTGCCAGCAGCCATGGCAGGATGAACACTGAAGCTTTCTTT
clone size: NA; D gene: NA; V gene: TRBV6-5; J gene: TRBJ2-3; CDR3 protein: CASSYRVSDTQYF; CDR3 DNA: TGTGCCAGCAGTTACAGGGTTTCAGATACGCAGTATTTT
clone size: NA; D gene: TRBD1; V gene: TRBV10-3; J gene: TRBJ1-5; CDR3 protein: CAISEATGGPQHF; CDR3 DNA: TGTGCCATCAGTGAGGCCACAGGGGGGCCCCAGCATTTT
clone size: NA; D gene: NA; V gene: TRBV6-5; J gene: TRBJ1-5; CDR3 protein: CASSPDSSQPQHF; CDR3 DNA: TGTGCCAGCAGCCCGGATTCAAGTCAGCCCCAGCATTTT
clone size: once; D gene: NA; V gene: TRBV11-2; J gene: TRBJ2-2; CDR3 protein: CASSLRAHPQTGELFF; CDR3 DNA: TGTGCCAGCAGCCTCCGCGCACACCCCCAAACCGGGGAGCTGTTTTTT
clone size: NA; D gene: TRBD1; V gene: TRBV7-9; J gene: TRBJ1-5; CDR3 protein: CASSLAAGGGNQPQHF; CDR3 DNA: TGTGCCAGCAGCTTAGCTGCAGGGGGCGGCAATCAGCCCCAGCATTTT
clone size: NA; D gene: NA; V gene: TRBV7-9; J gene: TRBJ2-7; CDR3 protein: CASSLAGQAEQYF; CDR3 DNA: TGTGCCAGCAGCTTAGCGGGGCAGGCCGAGCAGTACTTC
clone size: NA; D gene: NA; V gene: TRBV7-6; J gene: TRBJ2-5; CDR3 protein: CASSLAGAPWQETQYF; CDR3 DNA: TGTGCCAGCAGCTTAGCCGGAGCGCCCTGGCAAGAGACCCAGTACTTC
clone size: NA; D gene: NA; V gene: TRBV11-3; J gene: TRBJ2-7; CDR3 protein: CASSPSGASYEQYF; CDR3 DNA: TGTGCCAGCAGCCCCTCAGGGGCGTCCTACGAGCAGTACTTC
clone size: NA; D gene: NA; V gene: TRBV20-1; J gene: TRBJ2-7; CDR3 protein: CSASSGLRTNEQYF; CDR3 DNA: TGCAGTGCTAGTAGTGGACTAAGAACGAACGAGCAGTACTTC
clone size: once; D gene: TRBD2; V gene: TRBV7-6; J gene: TRBJ2-7; CDR3 protein: CASSLAISSGGHEQYF; CDR3 DNA: TGTGCCAGCAGCTTAGCGATTTCCTCGGGGGGTCACGAGCAGTACTTC
clone size: NA; D gene: NA; V gene: TRBV6-5; J gene: TRBJ2-1; CDR3 protein: CASSHGTLYNEQFF; CDR3 DNA: TGTGCCAGCAGTCACGGGACTCTCTACAATGAGCAGTTCTTC
clone size: NA; D gene: NA; V gene: TRBV15; J gene: TRBJ1-5; CDR3 protein: CAAAGDYSNQPQHF; CDR3 DNA: TGTGCCGCTGCGGGGGACTATAGCAATCAGCCCCAGCATTTT